This T cell receptor (beta chain) originates from a study of blood T cell repertoires in COVID-19. Study background: Samples of COVID-19 (acute and convalescent) were obtained from the United States, Italy and Spain. PBMCs, B-cell-depleted T cells, or T cells were the source of the cDNA or gDNA that made up the material.

While infection was still active, Seattle patients were enrolled and then followed longitudinally. The CDR3 contains 15 residues. Germline V CDR1 and CDR2: KGHDR, SFDVKD. The trim removed 4 bases at V and 5 bases at J, leaving 6 bases unmatched. In the original analysis: Amplification with reference gene primers provided the estimates of nucleated cell counts. Libraries were prepared by immunoSEQ multiplex PCR; TCRdb keeps only in-frame clonotypes and omits some of them. The V and J calls and clone size are taken from that table; D and trimming were inferred from the DNA. Altogether over 130,000 clones are present, 88% being singletons, with the ten largest covering approximately 2.5%.

Sequenced material: peripheral blood. The source of this sequence is a human donor with COVID-19, enrolled during active disease. The donor label of this sample is uncertain. The V call is TRBV24-1, the J call TRBJ2-1; TRBD1 aligns across 8 bases. As DNA, the CDR3 is TGTGCCACCAGTGAGGACAGGGCGGGGAACAATGAGCAGTTCTTC. It codes for CATSEDRAGNNEQFF.